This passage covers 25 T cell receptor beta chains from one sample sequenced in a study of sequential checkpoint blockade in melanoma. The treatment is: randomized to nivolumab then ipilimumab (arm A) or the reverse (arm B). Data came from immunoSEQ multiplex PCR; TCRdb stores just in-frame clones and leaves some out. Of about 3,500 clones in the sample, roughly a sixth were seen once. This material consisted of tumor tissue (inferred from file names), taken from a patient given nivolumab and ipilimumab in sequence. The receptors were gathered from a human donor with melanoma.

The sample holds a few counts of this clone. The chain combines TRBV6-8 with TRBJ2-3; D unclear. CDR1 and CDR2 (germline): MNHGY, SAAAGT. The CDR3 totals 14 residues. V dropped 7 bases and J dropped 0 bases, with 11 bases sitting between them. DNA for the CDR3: TGTGCCAGCAAAGTCACGGTGAGCACAGATACGCAGTATTTT. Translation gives CASKVTVSTDTQYF.

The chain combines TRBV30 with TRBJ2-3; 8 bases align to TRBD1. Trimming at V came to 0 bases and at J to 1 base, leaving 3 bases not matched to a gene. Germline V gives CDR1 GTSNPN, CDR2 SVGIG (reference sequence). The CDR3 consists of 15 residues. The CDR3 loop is CAWSVPGQGTDTQYF. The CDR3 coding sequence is TGTGCCTGGAGTGTACCGGGACAGGGCACAGATACGCAGTATTTT.

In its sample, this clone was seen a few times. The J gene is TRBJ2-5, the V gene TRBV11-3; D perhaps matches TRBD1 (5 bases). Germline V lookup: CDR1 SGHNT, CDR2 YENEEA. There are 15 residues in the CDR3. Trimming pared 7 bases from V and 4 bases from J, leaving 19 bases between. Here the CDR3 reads CASTNRQSPGETQYF. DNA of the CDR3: TGTGCCAGCACCAACCGACAGAGTCCGGGAGAGACCCAGTACTTC.

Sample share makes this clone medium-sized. In nucleotides, the CDR3 is TGTGCCAGCAGCCCCGGGACTACCGGCCGAAAGACCCAGTACTTC. It specifies CASSPGTTGRKTQYF. V and J are TRBV11-3 and TRBJ2-5, with 7 bases aligning to TRBD2. Per germline, CDR1 SGHNT and CDR2 YENEEA. This CDR3 spans 15 amino acids. The V segment lost 5 bases and the J segment 6 bases; nucleotides outside the gene matches: 12. The whole variable domain, filled in from reference TRBV11-3 and TRBJ2-5, reads EAGVVQSPRYKIIEKKQPVAFWCNPISGHNTLYWYLQNLGQGPELLIRYENEEAVDDSQLPKDRFSAERLKGVDSTLKIQPAELGDSAVYLCASSPGTTGRKTQYFGPGTRLLVL.

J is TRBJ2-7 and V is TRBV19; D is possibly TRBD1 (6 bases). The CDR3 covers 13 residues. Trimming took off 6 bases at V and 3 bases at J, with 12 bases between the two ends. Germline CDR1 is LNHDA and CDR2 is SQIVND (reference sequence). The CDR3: CASSLTGYYEQYF. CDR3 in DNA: TGTGCCAGTAGCCTAACAGGGTACTACGAGCAGTACTTC.

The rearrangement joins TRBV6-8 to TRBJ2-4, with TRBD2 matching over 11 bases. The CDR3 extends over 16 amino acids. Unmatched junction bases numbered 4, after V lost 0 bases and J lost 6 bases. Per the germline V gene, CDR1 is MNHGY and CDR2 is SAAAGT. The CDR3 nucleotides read TGTGCCAGCAGTTACTCGATAGGGACTAGCGGAAACATTCAGTACTTC. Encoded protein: CASSYSIGTSGNIQYF.

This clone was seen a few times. The chain's CDR3 is CASSETSSTDTQYF. In nucleotides, the CDR3 is TGTGCCAGCAGTGAAACTAGTTCCACAGATACGCAGTATTTT. V and J are TRBV9 and TRBJ2-3; possible D gene TRBD2, 5 bases. Germline CDR1 is SGDLS and CDR2 is YYNGEE. The CDR3 contains 14 residues. The V end lost 5 bases, the J end lost 2 bases, and 12 bases lay between the germline ends. Full variable domain (rest looked up from reference TRBV9 and TRBJ2-3): DSGVTQTPKHLITATGQRVTLRCSPRSGDLSVYWYQQSLDQGLQFLIQYYNGEERAKGNILERFSAQQFPDLHSELNLSSLELGDSALYFCASSETSSTDTQYFGPGTRLTVL.

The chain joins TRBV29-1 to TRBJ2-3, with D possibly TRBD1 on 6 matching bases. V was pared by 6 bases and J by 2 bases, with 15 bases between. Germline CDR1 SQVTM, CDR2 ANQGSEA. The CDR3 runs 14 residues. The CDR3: CSVNGQSPTDTQYF. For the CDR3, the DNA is TGCAGCGTAAACGGACAGTCCCCCACAGATACGCAGTATTTT.

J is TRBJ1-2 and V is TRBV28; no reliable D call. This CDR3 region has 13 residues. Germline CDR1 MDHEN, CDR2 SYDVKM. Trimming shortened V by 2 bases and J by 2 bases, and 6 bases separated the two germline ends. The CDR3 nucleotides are TGTGCCAGCAGTTTAATGGGGAACTATGGCTACACCTTC. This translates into CASSLMGNYGYTF.

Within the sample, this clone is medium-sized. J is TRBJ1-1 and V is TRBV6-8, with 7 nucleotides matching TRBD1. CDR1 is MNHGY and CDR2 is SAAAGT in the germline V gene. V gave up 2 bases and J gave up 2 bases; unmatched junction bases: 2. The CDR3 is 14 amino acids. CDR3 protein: CASSYQGGNTEAFF. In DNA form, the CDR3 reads TGTGCCAGCAGTTACCAGGGGGGAAACACTGAAGCTTTCTTT.

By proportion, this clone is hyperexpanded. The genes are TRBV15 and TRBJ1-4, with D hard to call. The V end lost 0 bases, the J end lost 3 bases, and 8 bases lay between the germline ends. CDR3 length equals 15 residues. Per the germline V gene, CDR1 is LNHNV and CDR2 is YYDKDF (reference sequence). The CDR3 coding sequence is TGTGCCACCAGCAGAGACTACGGCCCTAATGAAAAACTGTTTTTT. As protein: CATSRDYGPNEKLFF.

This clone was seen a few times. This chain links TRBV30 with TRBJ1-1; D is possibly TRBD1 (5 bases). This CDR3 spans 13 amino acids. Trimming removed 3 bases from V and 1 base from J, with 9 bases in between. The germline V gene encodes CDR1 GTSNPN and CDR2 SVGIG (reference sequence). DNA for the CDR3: TGTGCCTGGAGCCAGGGAGGGAACACTGAAGCTTTCTTT. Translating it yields CAWSQGGNTEAFF.

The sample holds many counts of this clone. The CDR3 region has the DNA TGTGCCAGCAGCCCGGGACGGCCGTACAATGAGCAGTTCTTC. It encodes CASSPGRPYNEQFF. The V call is TRBV11-3, the J call TRBJ2-1; D possibly matches TRBD1 or TRBD2 (5 bases each). Germline loops: CDR1 SGHNT, CDR2 YENEEA. V was pared by 5 bases and J by 4 bases, with 12 bases between. The CDR3 consists of 14 residues.

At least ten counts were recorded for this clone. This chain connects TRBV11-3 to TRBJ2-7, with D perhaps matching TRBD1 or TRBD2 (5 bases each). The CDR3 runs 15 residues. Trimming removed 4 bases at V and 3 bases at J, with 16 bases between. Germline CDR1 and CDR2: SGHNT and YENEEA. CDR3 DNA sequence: TGTGCCAGCAGCTCGTCGGGGCCTCCGATCTACGAGCAGTACTTC. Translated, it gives CASSSSGPPIYEQYF. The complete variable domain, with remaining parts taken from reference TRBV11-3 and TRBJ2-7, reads EAGVVQSPRYKIIEKKQPVAFWCNPISGHNTLYWYLQNLGQGPELLIRYENEEAVDDSQLPKDRFSAERLKGVDSTLKIQPAELGDSAVYLCASSSSGPPIYEQYFGPGTRLTVT.

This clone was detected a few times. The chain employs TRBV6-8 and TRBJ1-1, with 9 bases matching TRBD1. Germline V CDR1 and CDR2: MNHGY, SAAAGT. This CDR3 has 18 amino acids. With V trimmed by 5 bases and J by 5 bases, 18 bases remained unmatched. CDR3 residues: CASSRLFNIGTGTTEAFF. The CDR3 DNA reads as TGTGCCAGCAGTCGCTTATTCAACATCGGGACAGGGACGACTGAAGCTTTCTTT.

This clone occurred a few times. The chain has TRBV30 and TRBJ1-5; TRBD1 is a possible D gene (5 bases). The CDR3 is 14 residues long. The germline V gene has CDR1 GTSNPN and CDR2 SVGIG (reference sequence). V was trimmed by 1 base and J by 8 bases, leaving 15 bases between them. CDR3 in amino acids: CAWSADSPQEPQHF. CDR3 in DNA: TGTGCCTGGAGTGCTGACAGTCCCCAGGAGCCCCAGCATTTT.

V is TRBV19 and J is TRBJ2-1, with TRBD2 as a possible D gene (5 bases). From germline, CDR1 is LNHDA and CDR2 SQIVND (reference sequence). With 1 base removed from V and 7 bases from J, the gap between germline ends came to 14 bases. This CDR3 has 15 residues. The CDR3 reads CASSIGGPKVNEQFF. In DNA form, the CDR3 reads TGTGCCAGTAGTATAGGAGGGCCGAAGGTGAATGAGCAGTTCTTC.

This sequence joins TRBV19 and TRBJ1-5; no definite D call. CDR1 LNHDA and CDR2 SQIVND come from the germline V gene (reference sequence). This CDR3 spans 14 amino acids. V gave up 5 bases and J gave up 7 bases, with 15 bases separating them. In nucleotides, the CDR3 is TGTGCCAGTAGTCCCTCCGGGGAGGTGCAGCCCCAGCATTTT. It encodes CASSPSGEVQPQHF.

The CDR3 bases are TGCGCCAGCAGCCAAGATCAAGGGACTTCTTCGGACTATGGCTACACCTTC. This sequence encodes CASSQDQGTSSDYGYTF. The chain combines TRBV23-1 with TRBJ1-2, with a weak D call TRBD1 (5 bases). TRBV23-1 is known as an ORF, though its function is uncertain. This CDR3 is 17 amino acids long. Between the trimmed V and J ends, which lost 6 bases and 3 bases, there was a span of 23 bases.

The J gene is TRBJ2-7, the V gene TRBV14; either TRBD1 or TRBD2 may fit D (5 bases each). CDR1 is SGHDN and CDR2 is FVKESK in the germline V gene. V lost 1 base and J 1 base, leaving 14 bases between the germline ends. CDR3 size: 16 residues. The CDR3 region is CASSQVFGTDSYEQYF. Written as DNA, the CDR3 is TGTGCCAGCAGCCAAGTGTTCGGGACCGATTCCTACGAGCAGTACTTC. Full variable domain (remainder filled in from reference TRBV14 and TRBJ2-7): EAGVTQFPSHSVIEKGQTVTLRCDPISGHDNLYWYRRVMGKEIKFLLHFVKESKQDESGMPNNRFLAERTGGTYSTLKVQPAELEDSGVYFCASSQVFGTDSYEQYFGPGTRLTVT.

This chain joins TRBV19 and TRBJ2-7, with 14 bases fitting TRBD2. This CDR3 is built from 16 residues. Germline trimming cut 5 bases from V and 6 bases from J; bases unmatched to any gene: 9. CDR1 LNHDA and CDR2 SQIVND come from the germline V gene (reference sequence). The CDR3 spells CASSEGLAGVEGEQYF. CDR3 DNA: TGTGCCAGTAGTGAGGGACTAGCGGGAGTAGAAGGCGAGCAGTACTTC.

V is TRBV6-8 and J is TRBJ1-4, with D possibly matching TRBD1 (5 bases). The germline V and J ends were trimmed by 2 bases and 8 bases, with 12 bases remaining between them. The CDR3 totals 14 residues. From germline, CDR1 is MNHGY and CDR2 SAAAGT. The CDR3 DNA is TGTGCCAGCAGTTACGAAGGGGAAAACGAAAAACTGTTTTTT. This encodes CASSYEGENEKLFF.

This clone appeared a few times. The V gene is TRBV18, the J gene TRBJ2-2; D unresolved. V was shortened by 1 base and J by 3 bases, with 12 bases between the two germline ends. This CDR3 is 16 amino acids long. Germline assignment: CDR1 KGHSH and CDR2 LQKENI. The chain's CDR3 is CASSPRPGVDTGELFF. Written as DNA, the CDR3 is TGTGCCAGCTCACCACGCCCCGGAGTCGACACCGGGGAGCTGTTTTTT.

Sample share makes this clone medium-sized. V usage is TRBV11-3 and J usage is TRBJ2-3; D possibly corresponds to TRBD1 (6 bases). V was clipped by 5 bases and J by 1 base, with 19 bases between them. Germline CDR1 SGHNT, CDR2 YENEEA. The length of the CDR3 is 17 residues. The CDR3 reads CASSANAGEHRTDTQYF. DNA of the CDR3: TGTGCCAGCAGCGCAAATGCAGGGGAACATCGCACAGATACGCAGTATTTT.

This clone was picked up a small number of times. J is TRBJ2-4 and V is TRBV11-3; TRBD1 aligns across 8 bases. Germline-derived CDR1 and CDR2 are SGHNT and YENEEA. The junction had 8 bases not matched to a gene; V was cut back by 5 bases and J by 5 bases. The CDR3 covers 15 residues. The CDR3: CASSAGQALENIQYF. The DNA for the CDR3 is TGTGCCAGCAGCGCGGGACAGGCTCTCGAAAACATTCAGTACTTC. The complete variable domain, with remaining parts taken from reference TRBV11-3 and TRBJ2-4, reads EAGVVQSPRYKIIEKKQPVAFWCNPISGHNTLYWYLQNLGQGPELLIRYENEEAVDDSQLPKDRFSAERLKGVDSTLKIQPAELGDSAVYLCASSAGQALENIQYFGAGTRLSVL.